A selection of T cell receptor beta chains follows, all from one sample in a study of T cell repertoires in cytomegalovirus infection. In TCRdb, the reads were re-called with MiXCR into one record per CDR3 protein. The sample holds almost 300,000 distinct CDR3 sequences, 8% to 10% seen once. The sample taken for sequencing was PBMCs. The receptors originated from a human donor in good health (CMV status not recorded). Some clones in this sample may be carry-over from other donors' samples. Both conserved end residues are part of each CDR3. Fields, in order: clone size, D gene, V gene, J gene, CDR3 DNA, CDR3 protein. A D gene is named only where the DNA matches it firmly. For some rows the clone size is stated as once, few or many, or as a class when expanded; others skip it.

>many|-|TRBV11-3|TRBJ2-5
TGTGCCAGCAGCTTAGATCACAGCCAAGAGACCCAGTACTTC
CASSLDHSQETQYF
>many|TRBD2|TRBV19|TRBJ2-1
TGTGCCAGTAAGACTAGCGGGGGTCCTACAGAGGAGCAGTTCTTC
CASKTSGGPTEEQFF
>many|-|TRBV11-2|TRBJ2-5
TGTGCCAGCAGTCGCTCGGCCGGTCAACAAGAGACCCAGTACTTC
CASSRSAGQQETQYF
>many|-|TRBV7-2|TRBJ1-2
TGTGCCAGCAACCCGGAGAGAACTCTTTATGGCTACACCTTC
CASNPERTLYGYTF
>many|-|TRBV7-2|TRBJ1-5
TGTGCCAGCAGCTCATCCGGGACATTAGTAGAGCCCCAGCATTTT
CASSSSGTLVEPQHF
>many|-|TRBV28|TRBJ2-3
TGTGCCAGCAGTCTTACAGGGACGGGGGGTACGCAGTATTTT
CASSLTGTGGTQYF
>few|TRBD1|TRBV20-1|TRBJ2-1
TGCAGTGCTAGAGACGCGGGACAGGGTTCCAATGAGCAGTTCTTC
CSARDAGQGSNEQFF
>few|-|TRBV19|TRBJ1-1
TGTGCCAGTAGTATAGTCGGGATTGTGGCTGAAGCTTTCTTT
CASSIVGIVAEAFF
>few|TRBD2|TRBV5-6|TRBJ2-3
TGTGCCAGCAGCGCGGGGGGATACACAGATACGCAGTATTTT
CASSAGGYTDTQYF
>many|-|TRBV7-2|TRBJ1-1
TGTGCCAGCAGCTTGGGGGTAGCAAACACTGAAGCTTTCTTT
CASSLGVANTEAFF
>-|-|TRBV7-9|TRBJ2-5
TGTGCCAGCAGCTTATCTGACAGGATACGAGAGACCCAGTACTTC
CASSLSDRIRETQYF
>-|-|TRBV20-1|TRBJ1-1
TGCAGTGCTAGAGATATGTCAAACGGGTTGAACACTGAAGCTTTCTTT
CSARDMSNGLNTEAFF
>few|-|TRBV29-1|TRBJ2-1
TGCAGCGTTGAAGAGGGGCAGGGTGGGCCCAATGAGCAGTTCTTC
CSVEEGQGGPNEQFF
>few|-|TRBV6-6|TRBJ2-1
TGTGCCAGCAGGAGAGATCCTTACAATGAGCAGTTCTTC
CASRRDPYNEQFF
>many|-|TRBV6-1|TRBJ1-5
TGTGCCAGCAGTCCCGGGACGGTTAGCAATCAGCCCCAGCATTTT
CASSPGTVSNQPQHF
>-|TRBD1|TRBV23-1|TRBJ2-2
TGCGCCAGCACCTCGGGACAGGGGACCCCCGGGGAGCTGTTTTTT
CASTSGQGTPGELFF
>many|-|TRBV6-5|TRBJ2-6
TGTGCCAGCAGTACTAGGGCTGGGGCCAACGTCCTGACTTTC
CASSTRAGANVLTF
>many|-|TRBV7-2|TRBJ2-1
TGTGCCAGCAGCTTAGGTCGCAATGAGCAGTTCTTC
CASSLGRNEQFF
>many|-|TRBV5-6|TRBJ1-1
TGTGCCAGCAGCCTGGGACCTGGGGCCGAAGCTTTCTTT
CASSLGPGAEAFF
>-|TRBD1|TRBV24-1|TRBJ1-6
TGTGCCACCAGTGATTTGGGGCCGGGACAGTATAATTCACCCCTCCACTTT
CATSDLGPGQYNSPLHF
>many|-|TRBV5-5|TRBJ2-1
TGTGCCAGCAGCTTGGATTTAACAGGGACGAAAGAGCAGTTCTTC
CASSLDLTGTKEQFF
>many|-|TRBV7-2|TRBJ2-1
TGTGCCAGCAGGCCTGGACTCGGACTCAATGAGCAGTTCTTC
CASRPGLGLNEQFF
>many|-|TRBV29-1|TRBJ1-3
TGCAGCGTTGCCAGGGACCTTGCTGGAAACACCATATATTTT
CSVARDLAGNTIYF
>many|-|TRBV7-8|TRBJ2-2
TGTGCCAGCCCGACGTTGGCCGGGGAGCTGTTTTTT
CASPTLAGELFF
>-|TRBD1|TRBV20-1|TRBJ2-5
TGCAGTCAATCAGGGGGTCCGGGGGAGACCCAGTACTTC
CSQSGGPGETQYF
>many|-|TRBV12-3/TRBV12-4|TRBJ1-2
TGTGCCAGCAGTTCGCCTGACTATGGCTACACCTTC
CASSSPDYGYTF
>many|-|TRBV18|TRBJ2-5
TGTGCCAGCCTACCGCCTCGCCAAACAGGGCTGGAGACCCAGTACTTC
CASLPPRQTGLETQYF
>many|-|TRBV19|TRBJ1-2
TGTGCCAGTAGTATAGTAGGCACCTTAGCGAAAGATGGCTACACCTTC
CASSIVGTLAKDGYTF
>-|-|TRBV20-1|TRBJ2-1
TGCAGTGCTAGGAAACAGGTCGTCTACAATGAGCAGTTCTTC
CSARKQVVYNEQFF
>many|-|TRBV28|TRBJ2-3
TGTGCCAGCAGCCCCGCCAGGCATACGCAGTATTTT
CASSPARHTQYF
>few|-|TRBV12-3/TRBV12-4|TRBJ2-7
TGTGCCAGCATTGGGGGGGGGGCCCCCTACGAGCAGTACTTC
CASIGGGAPYEQYF
>-|TRBD1|TRBV20-1|TRBJ1-2
TGCAGTGCGTCGGGACAGGGAGAAGACTATGGCTACACCTTC
CSASGQGEDYGYTF
>many|TRBD1|TRBV18|TRBJ2-5
TGTGCCAGCTCACCCGGGACAGACAACGGAGAGACCCAGTACTTC
CASSPGTDNGETQYF
>many|TRBD2|TRBV20-1|TRBJ2-5
TGCAGTGCGCCTCGCGGGTCACTAGCGGGGGGTGAGACCCAGTACTTC
CSAPRGSLAGGETQYF
>-|-|TRBV7-9|TRBJ2-3
TGTGCCAGCAGCTTAAGGGAGCCCCCCACAGATACGCAGTATTTT
CASSLREPPTDTQYF
>-|-|TRBV13|TRBJ1-4
TGTGCCAGCAGCTCGGCCGGGACACTAAATGAAAAACTGTTTTTT
CASSSAGTLNEKLFF
>few|-|TRBV20-1|TRBJ1-1
TGCAGTGCTACAAGCGGGACCGCGGGGAACACTGAAGCTTTCTTT
CSATSGTAGNTEAFF
>many|-|TRBV3-1|TRBJ1-1
TGTGCCAGCAGCCAAGAGACAGACTCGAACACTGAAGCTTTCTTT
CASSQETDSNTEAFF
>many|-|TRBV6-2/TRBV6-3|TRBJ2-2
TGTGCCAGCAGTTACGGAGCCGGGGAGCTGTTTTTT
CASSYGAGELFF
>many|TRBD1|TRBV5-1|TRBJ1-1
TGCGCCAGCAGCTTGAACCCAGGGGGTAAGATGAACACTGAAGCTTTCTTT
CASSLNPGGKMNTEAFF
>many|TRBD2|TRBV11-2|TRBJ2-3
TGTGCCAGCAGGACTAGCGGGGGCACAGATACGCAGTATTTT
CASRTSGGTDTQYF
>many|-|TRBV2|TRBJ2-5
TGTGCCAGCCTCGTCGAGACCCAGTACTTC
CASLVETQYF
>many|TRBD2|TRBV6-6|TRBJ2-3
TGTGCCAGCAGTCCGGGACTACTCAGTTCTAGCACAGATACGCAGTATTTT
CASSPGLLSSSTDTQYF
>many|-|TRBV12-3/TRBV12-4|TRBJ2-7
TGTGCCAGCAGTCGCGGACTTATAGGGGCCGAGCAGTACTTC
CASSRGLIGAEQYF
>-|TRBD1|TRBV7-9|TRBJ1-1
TGTGCCAGCAGCTTCCACAACAGGGGTGCTGAAGCTTTCTTT
CASSFHNRGAEAFF
>many|-|TRBV6-2/TRBV6-3|TRBJ2-1
TGTGCCAGCAGTTACCGAGTCTCCTACAATGAGCAGTTCTTC
CASSYRVSYNEQFF
>many|-|TRBV10-3|TRBJ1-1
TGTGCCACGGCTATCGGAGGAACTGAAGCTTTCTTT
CATAIGGTEAFF
>-|-|TRBV29-1|TRBJ2-7
TGCAGCGGCACTGGGGAAGGCTACGAGCAGTACTTC
CSGTGEGYEQYF
>many|-|TRBV27|TRBJ2-2
TGTGCCAGCAGTTCGCACCCGGGACCCTGGAGGACCGGGGAGCTGTTTTTT
CASSSHPGPWRTGELFF
>many|-|TRBV12-3/TRBV12-4|TRBJ1-2
TGTGCCAGCAGTCGCGGGGGGGCAGATGGCTACACCTTC
CASSRGGADGYTF
>-|-|TRBV13|TRBJ2-1
TGTGCCAGCAGCCCTCCAGGAGACTACAATGAGCAGTTCTTC
CASSPPGDYNEQFF
>many|-|TRBV7-2|TRBJ2-5
TGTGCCAGCAGCTTACGGGGCCCCCGGGAGACCCAGTACTTC
CASSLRGPRETQYF
>-|TRBD2|TRBV20-1|TRBJ2-1
TGCAGTGCTAGACGGGCGGGGGGGCCAGGCGGTAGCTACAATGAGCAGTTCTTC
CSARRAGGPGGSYNEQFF
>few|-|TRBV24-1|TRBJ2-2
TGTGCCACCAGTGGTGGAGCGAGCCCATCTGGGGAGCTGTTTTTT
CATSGGASPSGELFF